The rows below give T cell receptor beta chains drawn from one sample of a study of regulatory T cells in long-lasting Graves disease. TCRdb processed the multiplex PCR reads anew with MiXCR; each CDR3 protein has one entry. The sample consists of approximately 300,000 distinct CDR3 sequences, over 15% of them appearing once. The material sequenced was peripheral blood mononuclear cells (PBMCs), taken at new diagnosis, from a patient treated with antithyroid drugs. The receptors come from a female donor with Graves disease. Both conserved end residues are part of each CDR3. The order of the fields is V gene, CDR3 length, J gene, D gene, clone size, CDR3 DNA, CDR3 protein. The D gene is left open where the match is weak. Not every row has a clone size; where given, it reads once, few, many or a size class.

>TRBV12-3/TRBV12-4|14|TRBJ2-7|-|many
TGTGCCAGCACCCACACCTCGGGTGTGAACGAGCAGTACTTC
CASTHTSGVNEQYF
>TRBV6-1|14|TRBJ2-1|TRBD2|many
TGTGCCAGCAGACCTAGCGGGAGGGCCACGGAGCAGTTCTTC
CASRPSGRATEQFF
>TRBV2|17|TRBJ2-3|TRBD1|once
TGTGCCAGCGGGGGACAGGGAGAGATCCCAAGGCTCGATACGCAGTATTTT
CASGGQGEIPRLDTQYF
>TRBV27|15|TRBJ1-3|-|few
TGTGCCAGCAGTTTATCATCCAACTCTGGAAACACCATATATTTT
CASSLSSNSGNTIYF
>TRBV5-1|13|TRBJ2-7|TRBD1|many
TGCGCCAGCAGCCCGGACAGGGATCGCGAGCAGTACTTC
CASSPDRDREQYF
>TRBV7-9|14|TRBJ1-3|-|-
TGTGCCAGCAGCTCCGCGGAATCCGGAAACACCATATATTTT
CASSSAESGNTIYF
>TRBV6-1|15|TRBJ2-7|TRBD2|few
TGTGCCAGCAGTCTAGCGGAAAACTCCTACAATGAGCAGTACTTC
CASSLAENSYNEQYF
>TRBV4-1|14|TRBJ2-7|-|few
TGCGCCAGCAGCCAAGCACAGGGCGTCTACGAGCAGTACTTC
CASSQAQGVYEQYF
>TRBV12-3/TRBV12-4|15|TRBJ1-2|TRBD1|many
TGTGCCAGCAGCCCCGGACAGGGAGGGATTGATGGCTACACCTTC
CASSPGQGGIDGYTF
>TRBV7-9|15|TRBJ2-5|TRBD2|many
TGTGCCAGCAGCGACTGGGCGGGAGAAGGAGAGACCCAGTACTTC
CASSDWAGEGETQYF
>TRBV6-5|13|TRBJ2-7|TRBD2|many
TGTGCCAGCAGTTACGGGACTAACTACGAGCAGTACTTC
CASSYGTNYEQYF
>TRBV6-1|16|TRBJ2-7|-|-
TGTGCCAGCAGTCCCATTATATGGACCGAGAACTACGAGCAGTACTTC
CASSPIIWTENYEQYF
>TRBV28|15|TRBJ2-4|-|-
TGTGCCAGCAGTTTCCCCAGGGAGGACAAAAACATTCAGTACTTC
CASSFPREDKNIQYF
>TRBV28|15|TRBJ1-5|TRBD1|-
TGTGCCAGCATTCGACCGGGACAGACTAATCAGCCCCAGCATTTT
CASIRPGQTNQPQHF
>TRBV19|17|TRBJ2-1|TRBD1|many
TGTGCCAGTAGTATAGATCTTGGGACAGGGGCTTACAATGAGCAGTTCTTC
CASSIDLGTGAYNEQFF
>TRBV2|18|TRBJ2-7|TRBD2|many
TGTGCCAGCAGTGAAGCCGGGACTAGCGGGAGTATCAGGGACGAGCAGTACTTC
CASSEAGTSGSIRDEQYF
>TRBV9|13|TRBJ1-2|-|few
TGTGCCAGCAGCGTACTGGGGCTTGAGGGCTACACCTTC
CASSVLGLEGYTF
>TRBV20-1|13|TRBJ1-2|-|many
TGCAGTAGTCCTGGGCCGTCTGACTATGGCTACACCTTC
CSSPGPSDYGYTF
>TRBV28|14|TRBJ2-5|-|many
TGTGCCAGCAGCCCCCGGAGGGCGGAAGAGACCCAGTACTTC
CASSPRRAEETQYF
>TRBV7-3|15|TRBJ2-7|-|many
TGTGCCAGCAGCTTAATTCCACAGGGATTAGACGAGCAGTACTTC
CASSLIPQGLDEQYF
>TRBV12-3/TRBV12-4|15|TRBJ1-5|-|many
TGTGCCAGCAGTTTATTTGGGGACAGCAATCAGCCCCAGCATTTT
CASSLFGDSNQPQHF
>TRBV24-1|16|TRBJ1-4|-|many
TGTGCCACCAGGGTGATCAGCCGTGGGGCTAATGAAAAACTGTTTTTT
CATRVISRGANEKLFF
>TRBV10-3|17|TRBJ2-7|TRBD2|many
TGTGCCATCAGACGCGGACTAGCGGGAGGGAGCTCCTACGAGCAGTACTTC
CAIRRGLAGGSSYEQYF
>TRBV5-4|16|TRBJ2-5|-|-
TGTGCCAGCAGCTTGGTTGGCAGGCGGTACCAAGAGACCCAGTACTTC
CASSLVGRRYQETQYF
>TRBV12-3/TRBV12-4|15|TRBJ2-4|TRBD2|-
TGTGCCAGCAGTTTGTGGGCGGGGGGAAAAAACATTCAGTACTTC
CASSLWAGGKNIQYF
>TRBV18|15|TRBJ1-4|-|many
TGTGCCAGCAGCCCGGTAGGAGCAACTAATGAAAAACTGTTTTTT
CASSPVGATNEKLFF
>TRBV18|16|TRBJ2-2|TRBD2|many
TGTGCCAGCTCACCATTGGCGGGAGCGAACACCGGGGAGCTGTTTTTT
CASSPLAGANTGELFF
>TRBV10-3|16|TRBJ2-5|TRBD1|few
TGTGCCATCAGTGAGGGAACCGGGACAGGGCAAGAGACCCAGTACTTC
CAISEGTGTGQETQYF
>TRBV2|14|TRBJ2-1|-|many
TGTGCCAGCAGTGATAGCGTCGAAAGCAATGAGCAGTTCTTC
CASSDSVESNEQFF
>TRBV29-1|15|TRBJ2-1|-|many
TGCAGCGTTGGGGGCAAAGCGGAGCGATACAATGAGCAGTTCTTC
CSVGGKAERYNEQFF
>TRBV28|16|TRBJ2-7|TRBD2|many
TGTGCCAGCAGGCTAACAGGGACTAGCGGCGCCTACGAGCAGTACTTC
CASRLTGTSGAYEQYF
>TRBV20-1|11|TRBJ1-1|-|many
TGCAGTGCTAGAGGGGATGGTGAAGCTTTCTTT
CSARGDGEAFF
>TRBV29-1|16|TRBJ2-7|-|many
TGCAGCGCATCCGGGGTTCGGGAAAAAAGCTCCTACGAGCAGTACTTC
CSASGVREKSSYEQYF
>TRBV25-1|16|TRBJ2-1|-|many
TGTGCCAGCAGTGAACCGGGTAGAGGCCGCTCGAATGAGCAGTTCTTC
CASSEPGRGRSNEQFF
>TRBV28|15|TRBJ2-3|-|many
TGTGCCAGCAGGGGAGACAGGAAGAGCACAGATACGCAGTATTTT
CASRGDRKSTDTQYF
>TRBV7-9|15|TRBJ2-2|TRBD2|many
TGTGCCAGCGGGGGAGCGGGGGACCACACCGGGGAGCTGTTTTTT
CASGGAGDHTGELFF
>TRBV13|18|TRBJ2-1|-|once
TGTGCCAGCAGCTTAGGCCTTCCGCGGGGCAGCTCCTACAATGAGCAGTTCTTC
CASSLGLPRGSSYNEQFF
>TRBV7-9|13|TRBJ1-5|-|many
TGTGCCAGCAGTTTAGATGGCAATCAGCCCCAGCATTTT
CASSLDGNQPQHF
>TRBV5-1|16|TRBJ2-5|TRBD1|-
TGCGCCAGCAGCTTCAGACAGGGAAGGGTTGGGGAGACCCAGTACTTC
CASSFRQGRVGETQYF
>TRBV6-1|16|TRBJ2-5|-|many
TGTGCCAGCAGAACGAACGGGCAGGGCCCCTCCGAGACCCAGTACTTC
CASRTNGQGPSETQYF
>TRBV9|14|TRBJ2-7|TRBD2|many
TGTGCCAGCAGCGTGGGGCTAGCGGGCTACGAGCAGTACTTC
CASSVGLAGYEQYF
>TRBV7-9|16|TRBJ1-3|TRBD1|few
TGTGCCAGCAGCTCTAAGGGGGCTGAAGCTGGAAACACCATATATTTT
CASSSKGAEAGNTIYF
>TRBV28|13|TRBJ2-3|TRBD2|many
TGTGCCGGGAGCGGGATCAGCACAGATACGCAGTATTTT
CAGSGISTDTQYF